This T cell receptor beta chain was obtained from a study of CDR3 diversity in severe acne. The sample holds one count of this clonotype. This CDR3 is built from 13 residues. Trimming cost V 0 bases and J 6 bases, with 8 bases left between them. Germline values: CDR1 LGHNA, CDR2 YSLEER. One entry per CDR3 protein, called by TCRdb with MiXCR from the PCR reads. The data hold roughly 100,000 distinct CDR3 sequences, with around 53% observed a single time. This TCR was recovered from a male donor with acne. Sequenced sample: blood. The chain is built from TRBV4-3 and TRBJ1-1; D gene uncertain. CDR3 nucleotides: TGCGCCAGCAGCCAAGATACTGAGGCTGAAGCTTTCTTT. Translated: CASSQDTEAEAFF.